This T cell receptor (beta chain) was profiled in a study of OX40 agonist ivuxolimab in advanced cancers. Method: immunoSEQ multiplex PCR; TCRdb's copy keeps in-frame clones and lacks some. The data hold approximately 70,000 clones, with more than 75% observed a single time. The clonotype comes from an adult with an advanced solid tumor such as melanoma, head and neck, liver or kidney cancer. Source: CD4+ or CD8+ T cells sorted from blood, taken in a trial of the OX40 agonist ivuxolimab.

Here the CDR3 reads CASSPPPGAQETQYF. CDR3 bases: TGTGCCAGCTCACCGCCCCCAGGGGCTCAAGAGACCCAGTACTTC. The chain employs TRBV18 and TRBJ2-5, with D possibly matching TRBD1 (6 bases). Germline V CDR1 and CDR2: KGHSH, LQKENI. Trimming left V 3 bases short and J 2 bases short, with 13 bases between. The CDR3 runs 15 residues.